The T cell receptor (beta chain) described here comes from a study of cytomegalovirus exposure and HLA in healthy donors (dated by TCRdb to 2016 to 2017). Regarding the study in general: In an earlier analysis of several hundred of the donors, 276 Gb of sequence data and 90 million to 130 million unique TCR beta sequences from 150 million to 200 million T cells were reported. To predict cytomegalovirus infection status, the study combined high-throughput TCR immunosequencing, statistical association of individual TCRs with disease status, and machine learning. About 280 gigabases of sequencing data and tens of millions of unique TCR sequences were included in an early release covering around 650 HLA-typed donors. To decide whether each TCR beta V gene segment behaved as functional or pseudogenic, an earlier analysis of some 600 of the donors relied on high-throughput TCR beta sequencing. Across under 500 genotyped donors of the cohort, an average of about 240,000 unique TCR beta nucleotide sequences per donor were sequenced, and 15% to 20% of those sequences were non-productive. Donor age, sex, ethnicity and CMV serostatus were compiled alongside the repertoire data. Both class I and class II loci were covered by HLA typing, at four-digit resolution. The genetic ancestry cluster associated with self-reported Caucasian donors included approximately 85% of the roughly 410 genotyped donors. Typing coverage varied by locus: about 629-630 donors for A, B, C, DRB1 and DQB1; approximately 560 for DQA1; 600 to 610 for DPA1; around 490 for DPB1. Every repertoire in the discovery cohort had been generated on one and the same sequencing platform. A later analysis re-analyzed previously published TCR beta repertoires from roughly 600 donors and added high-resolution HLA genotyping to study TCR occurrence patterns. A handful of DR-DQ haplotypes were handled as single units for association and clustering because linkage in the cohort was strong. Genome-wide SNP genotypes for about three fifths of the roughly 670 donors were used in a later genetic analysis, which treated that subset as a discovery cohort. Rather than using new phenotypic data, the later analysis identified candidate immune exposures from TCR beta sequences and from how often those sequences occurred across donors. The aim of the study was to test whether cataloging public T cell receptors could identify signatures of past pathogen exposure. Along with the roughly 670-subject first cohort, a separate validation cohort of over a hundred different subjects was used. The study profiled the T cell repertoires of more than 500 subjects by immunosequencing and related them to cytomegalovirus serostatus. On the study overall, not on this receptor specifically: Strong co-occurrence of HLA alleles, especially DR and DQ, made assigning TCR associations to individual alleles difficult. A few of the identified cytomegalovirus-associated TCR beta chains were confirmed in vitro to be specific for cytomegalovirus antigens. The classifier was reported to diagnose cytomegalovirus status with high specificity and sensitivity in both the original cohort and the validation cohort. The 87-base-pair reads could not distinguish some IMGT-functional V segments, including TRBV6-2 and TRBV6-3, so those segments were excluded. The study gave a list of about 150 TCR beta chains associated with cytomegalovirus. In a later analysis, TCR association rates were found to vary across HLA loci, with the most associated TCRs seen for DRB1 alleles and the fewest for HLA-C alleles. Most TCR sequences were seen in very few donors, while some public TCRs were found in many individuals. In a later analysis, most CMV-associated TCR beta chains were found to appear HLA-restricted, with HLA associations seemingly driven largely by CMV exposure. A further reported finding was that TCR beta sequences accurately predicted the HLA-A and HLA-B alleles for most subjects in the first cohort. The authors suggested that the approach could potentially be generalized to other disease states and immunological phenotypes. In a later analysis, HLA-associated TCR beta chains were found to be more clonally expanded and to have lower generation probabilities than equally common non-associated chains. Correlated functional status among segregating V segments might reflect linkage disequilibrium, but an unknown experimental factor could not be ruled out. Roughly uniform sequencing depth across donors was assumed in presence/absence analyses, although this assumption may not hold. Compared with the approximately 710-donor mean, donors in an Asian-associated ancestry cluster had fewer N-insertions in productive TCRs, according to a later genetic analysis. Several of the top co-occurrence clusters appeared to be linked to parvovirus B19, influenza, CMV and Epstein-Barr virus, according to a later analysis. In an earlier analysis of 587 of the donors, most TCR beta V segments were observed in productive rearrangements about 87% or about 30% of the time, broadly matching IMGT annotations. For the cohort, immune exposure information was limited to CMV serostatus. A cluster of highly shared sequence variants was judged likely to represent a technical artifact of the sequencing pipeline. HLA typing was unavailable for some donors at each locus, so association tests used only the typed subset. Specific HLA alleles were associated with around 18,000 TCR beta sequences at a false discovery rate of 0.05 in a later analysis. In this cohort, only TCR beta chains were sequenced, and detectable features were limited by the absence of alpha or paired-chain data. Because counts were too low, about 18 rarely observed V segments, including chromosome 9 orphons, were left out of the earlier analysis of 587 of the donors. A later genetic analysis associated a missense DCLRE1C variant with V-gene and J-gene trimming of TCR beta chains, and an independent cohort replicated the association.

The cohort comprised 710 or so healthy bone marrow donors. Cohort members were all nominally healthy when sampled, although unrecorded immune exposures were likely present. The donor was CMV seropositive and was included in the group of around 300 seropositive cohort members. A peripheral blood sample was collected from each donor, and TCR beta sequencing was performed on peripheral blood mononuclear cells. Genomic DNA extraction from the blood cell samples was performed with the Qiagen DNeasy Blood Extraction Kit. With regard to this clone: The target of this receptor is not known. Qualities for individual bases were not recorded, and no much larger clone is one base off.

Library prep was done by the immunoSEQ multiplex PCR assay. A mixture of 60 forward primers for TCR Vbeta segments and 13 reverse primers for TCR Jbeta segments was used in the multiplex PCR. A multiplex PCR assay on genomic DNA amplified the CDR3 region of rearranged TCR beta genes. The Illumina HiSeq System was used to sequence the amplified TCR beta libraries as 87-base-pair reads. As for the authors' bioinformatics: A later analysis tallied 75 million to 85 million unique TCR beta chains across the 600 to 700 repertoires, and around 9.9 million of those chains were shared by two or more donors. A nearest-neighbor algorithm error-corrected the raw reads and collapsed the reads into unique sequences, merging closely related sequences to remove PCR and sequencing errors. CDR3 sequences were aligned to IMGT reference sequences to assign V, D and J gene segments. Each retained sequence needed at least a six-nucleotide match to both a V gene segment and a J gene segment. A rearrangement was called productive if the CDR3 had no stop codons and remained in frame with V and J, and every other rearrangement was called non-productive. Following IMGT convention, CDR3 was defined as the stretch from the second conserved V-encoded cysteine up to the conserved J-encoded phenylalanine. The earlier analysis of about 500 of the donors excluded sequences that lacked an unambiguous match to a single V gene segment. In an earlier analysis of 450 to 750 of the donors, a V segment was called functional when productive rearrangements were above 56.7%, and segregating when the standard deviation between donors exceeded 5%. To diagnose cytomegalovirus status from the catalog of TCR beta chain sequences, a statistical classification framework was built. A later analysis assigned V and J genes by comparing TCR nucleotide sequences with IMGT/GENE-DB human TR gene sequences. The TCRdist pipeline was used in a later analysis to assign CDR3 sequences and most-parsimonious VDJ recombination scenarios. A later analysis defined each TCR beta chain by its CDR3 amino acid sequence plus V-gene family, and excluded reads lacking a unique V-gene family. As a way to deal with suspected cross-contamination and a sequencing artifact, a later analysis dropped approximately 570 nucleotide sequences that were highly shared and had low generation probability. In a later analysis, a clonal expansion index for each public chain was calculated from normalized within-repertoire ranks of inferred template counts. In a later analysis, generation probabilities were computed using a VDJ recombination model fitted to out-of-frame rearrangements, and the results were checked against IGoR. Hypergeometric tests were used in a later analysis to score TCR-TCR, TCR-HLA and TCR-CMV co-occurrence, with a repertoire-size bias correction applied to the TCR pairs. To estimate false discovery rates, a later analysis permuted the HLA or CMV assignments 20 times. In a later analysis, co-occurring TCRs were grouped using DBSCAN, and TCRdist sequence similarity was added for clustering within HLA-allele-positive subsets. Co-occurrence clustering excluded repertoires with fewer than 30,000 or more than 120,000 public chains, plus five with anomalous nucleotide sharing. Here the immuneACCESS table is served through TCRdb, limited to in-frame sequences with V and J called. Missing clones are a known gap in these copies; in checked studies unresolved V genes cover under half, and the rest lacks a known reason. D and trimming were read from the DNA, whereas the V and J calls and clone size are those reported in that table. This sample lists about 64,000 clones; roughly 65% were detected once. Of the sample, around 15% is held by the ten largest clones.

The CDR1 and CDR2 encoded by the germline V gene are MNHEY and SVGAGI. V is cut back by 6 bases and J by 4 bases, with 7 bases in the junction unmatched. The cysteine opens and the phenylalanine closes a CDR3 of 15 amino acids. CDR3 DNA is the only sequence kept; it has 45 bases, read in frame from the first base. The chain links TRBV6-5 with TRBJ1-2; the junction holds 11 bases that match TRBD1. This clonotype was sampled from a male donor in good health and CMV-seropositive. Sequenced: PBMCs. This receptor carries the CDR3 CASSTGTGGGYGYTF. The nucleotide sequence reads TGTGCCAGCAGCACCGGGACAGGGGGTGGCTATGGCTACACCTTC.